This T cell receptor (beta chain) was captured in a study of blood T cell repertoires in COVID-19. Whole-study context: COVID-19 samples collected from the United States, Italy and Spain covered acute and convalescent phases.

Original data processing: Reference gene primer amplification in the assay estimated nucleated cell counts. Sequencing used immunoSEQ multiplex PCR; TCRdb keeps in-frame clones, though not all of them. That table supplies the V and J calls and clone size; D and trimming were determined from the DNA. The repertoire consists of 150,000 to 200,000 clones, with around four fifths occurring once and the leading ten covering 7.6%. The clonotype comes from a woman aged 65 to 85 with COVID-19, enrolled during active disease. The sequenced sample consisted of peripheral blood.

CDR3 sequence reads: CASSQVQGGSPLHF. CDR3 DNA sequence: TGTGCCAGCAGCCAAGTTCAGGGAGGTTCACCCCTCCACTTT. This rearrangement joins TRBV14 to TRBJ1-6, with D possibly matching TRBD1 (5 bases). Germline loops: CDR1 SGHDN, CDR2 FVKESK. The V and J ends lost 1 base and 9 bases respectively, with 10 bases between them. This CDR3 comprises 14 residues.